The 28 T cell receptor beta chains reported below all come from one sample, sequenced in a study of cytomegalovirus exposure and HLA in healthy donors. It was with 60 Vbeta and 13 Jbeta primers that the PCR ran. Generated by immunoSEQ multiplex PCR, the TCRdb table keeps only in-frame clones and is missing some. This repertoire shows some 150,000 clones, around two thirds found once; its top ten account for roughly 2%. Sequencing input: PBMCs. Receptor source: an older woman in good health and CMV-seropositive.

This chain uses TRBV10-3 with TRBJ2-7; 9 positions agree with TRBD1. V shed 5 bases and J 0 bases; nucleotides not matched to a gene: 11. CDR3 length: 17 residues. The germline gives CDR1 ENHRY, CDR2 SYGVKD. CDR3 loop: CAISTSGTGPFSYEQYF. Written as DNA, the CDR3 is TGTGCCATCAGTACCTCCGGGACAGGGCCCTTCTCCTACGAGCAGTACTTC.

This CDR3 reads CASSDPSGRVDEQYF. In nucleotides, the CDR3 is TGCGCCAGCAGTGACCCTAGCGGGAGAGTTGACGAGCAGTACTTC. The chain links TRBV10-1 to TRBJ2-7, with 10 nucleotides matching TRBD2. From germline, CDR1 is WNHNN and CDR2 SYGVQD (reference sequence). J gave up 5 bases and V 3 bases, and 7 bases lay outside the gene matches. This CDR3 has 15 residues.

This chain uses TRBV7-3 with TRBJ2-1; D not resolved. Germline values: CDR1 SGHTA, CDR2 FQGTGA. Trimming cost V 3 bases and J 0 bases, with 12 bases left between them. The CDR3 has 16 amino acids. CDR3 in DNA: TGTGCCAGCAGCTTGTATGGGCCCAGCTCCTACAATGAGCAGTTCTTC. Translated: CASSLYGPSSYNEQFF.

This chain joins TRBV5-1 and TRBJ2-7, with a weak D call TRBD2 (7 bases). The V gene lost 4 bases and the J gene lost 7 bases, with 18 bases spanning the gap. The CDR3 sequence is 14 residues long. The germline V gene encodes CDR1 SGHRS and CDR2 YFSETQ. The CDR3 sequence is CASSPEGGAGEQYF. DNA of the CDR3: TGCGCCAGCAGCCCCGAGGGGGGGGCTGGTGAGCAGTACTTC. Full variable domain (missing parts from reference TRBV5-1 and TRBJ2-7): KAGVTQTPRYLIKTRGQQVTLSCSPISGHRSVSWYQQTPGQGLQFLFEYFSETQRNKGNFPGRFSGRQFSNSRSEMNVSTLELGDSALYLCASSPEGGAGEQYFGPGTRLTVT.

V and J are TRBV28 and TRBJ1-2; weak D call: TRBD1 (6 bases). V was clipped by 3 bases and J by 5 bases, with 10 bases between them. This CDR3 has 13 residues. From germline, CDR1 is MDHEN and CDR2 SYDVKM. DNA for the CDR3: TGTGCCAGCAGTTTGGGACACGAGTATGGCTACACCTTC. Its protein product is CASSLGHEYGYTF.

V gene TRBV19 combines with J gene TRBJ2-1; possible D gene TRBD2, 5 bases. Germline values: CDR1 LNHDA, CDR2 SQIVND (reference sequence). Trimming took 5 bases from V and 5 from J, leaving 7 bases between them. The CDR3 has 12 residues. For the CDR3, the DNA is TGTGCCAGTAGTTTCGGGAACAATGAGCAGTTCTTC. It specifies CASSFGNNEQFF.

In its sample, this clone was seen a few times. In the same sample, other DNA sequences code for this CDR3. This chain uses TRBV28 with TRBJ1-2; maybe TRBD1 (5 bases). V lost 6 bases to trimming and J lost 4 bases, with 15 bases between them. The CDR3 loop spans 14 amino acids. Germline CDR1 and CDR2: MDHEN and SYDVKM. DNA of the CDR3: TGTGCCAGCAGCGGGACGGGAGGCCCCTATGGCTACACCTTC. As protein: CASSGTGGPYGYTF.

The chain couples TRBV28 to TRBJ2-1, with 8 bases matching TRBD2. Germline V gene sequence: CDR1 MDHEN, CDR2 SYDVKM. The J segment lost 0 bases and the V segment lost 3 bases, leaving 13 bases of the junction unmatched. The CDR3 has 19 residues. The CDR3 loop is CASSFLGGSGASSYNEQFF. The CDR3, as DNA: TGTGCCAGCAGTTTTCTGGGTGGTAGCGGGGCTAGCTCCTACAATGAGCAGTTCTTC.

CDR3 coding DNA: TGCGCCAGCAGCCAAGCGCAGGGGGGCTCTGGCTACACCTTC. This translates into CASSQAQGGSGYTF. The chain links TRBV10-2 to TRBJ1-2, with 7 positions matching TRBD1. With 6 bases clipped from V and 7 bases from J, the junction kept 11 bases outside the gene matches. The CDR3 sequence is 14 residues long. Germline V gives CDR1 WSHSY, CDR2 SAAADI.

The genes are TRBV5-1 and TRBJ1-1; D is uncertain. Deletions cut 2 bases from V and 7 bases from J, with 12 bases between. The CDR3 loop spans 13 amino acids. CDR1 is SGHRS and CDR2 is YFSETQ in the germline V gene. CDR3: CASSFRSGLEAFF. CDR3 DNA sequence: TGCGCCAGCAGCTTCAGGAGCGGCCTTGAAGCTTTCTTT.

V and J are TRBV11-2 and TRBJ1-1; D perhaps matches TRBD1 (6 bases). CDR3 length: 14 amino acids. The germline V gene encodes CDR1 SGHAT and CDR2 FQNNGV. Trimming pared 5 bases from V and 2 bases from J, leaving 12 bases between. The CDR3, as DNA: TGTGCCAGCAGCAGGAGCAGGGGCAACACTGAAGCTTTCTTT. It yields the protein CASSRSRGNTEAFF. The full variable domain, rest sourced from reference TRBV11-2 and TRBJ1-1, is EAGVAQSPRYKIIEKRQSVAFWCNPISGHATLYWYQQILGQGPKLLIQFQNNGVVDDSQLPKDRFSAERLKGVDSTLKIQPAKLEDSAVYLCASSRSRGNTEAFFGQGTRLTVV.

This clone came up once. V gene TRBV7-8 combines with J gene TRBJ1-5, with D maybe TRBD1 (5 bases). The germline V gene has CDR1 SGHVS and CDR2 FQNEAQ. Trimming cost V 0 bases and J 1 base, with 10 bases left between them. CDR3 length: 16 amino acids. The DNA of the CDR3 is TGTGCCAGCAGCTTAGCGGGGGGGTTGAGCAATCAGCCCCAGCATTTT. This gives the protein CASSLAGGLSNQPQHF.

The chain couples TRBV7-2 to TRBJ2-1; the match to TRBD2 covers 14 bases. The CDR3 is 16 amino acids. Germline lookup yields CDR1 SGHTA and CDR2 FQGNSA. V was pared by 5 bases and J by 12 bases, with 12 bases of the junction left unmatched. In DNA, the CDR3 is TGTGCCAGCAGCGCGCGGGGACTAGCGGGGGTCAGGGGGCAGTTCTTC. It codes for CASSARGLAGVRGQFF.

The sample holds a few counts of this clone. This chain uses TRBV6-1 with TRBJ1-2, with 9 positions matching TRBD1. V was clipped by 10 bases and J by 6 bases; unmatched bases: 12. The CDR3 is made up of 14 amino acids. Germline V lookup: CDR1 MNHNS, CDR2 SASEGT. CDR3 in amino acids: CAIYTGTGIDGYTF. The DNA of the CDR3 is TGTGCCATATATACCGGGACAGGGATAGATGGCTACACCTTC.

The chain carries TRBV28 and TRBJ2-2; D is uncertain. Trimming stripped 5 bases from V and 9 bases from J, with 13 bases between. The length of the CDR3 is 13 residues. CDR1 MDHEN and CDR2 SYDVKM come from the germline V gene. DNA for the CDR3: TGTGCCAGCAGTCTCTCGACTTATCGGGAGCTGTTTTTT. Protein product: CASSLSTYRELFF.

This chain uses TRBV27 with TRBJ2-3; 11 bases are shared with TRBD1. This CDR3 is built from 14 residues. Trimming took 7 bases from V and 6 from J; bases not matched to a gene: 6. From germline, CDR1 is MNHEY and CDR2 SMNVEV (reference sequence). The CDR3 coding sequence is TGTGCCAGCAATGGACAGGGGGCGGGGGATACGCAGTATTTT. This codes for CASNGQGAGDTQYF.

V usage is TRBV21-1 and J usage is TRBJ2-2; the DNA was not used to check the table's D call, TRBD2. TRBV21-1 corresponds to a pseudogene. The CDR3 is 19 residues long. CDR3: CASSKIIQGGHPNTGELFF. In DNA form, the CDR3 reads TGTGCCAGCAGCAAAATTATCCAGGGAGGACACCCGAACACCGGGGAGCTGTTTTTT.

The chain links TRBV5-6 to TRBJ2-5; D may be TRBD1 (6 bases). V was clipped by 0 bases and J by 5 bases, with 17 bases between them. This CDR3 contains 16 residues. From germline, CDR1 is SGHDT and CDR2 YYEEEE. This CDR3 reads CASSLAGATPWETQYF. The CDR3 DNA follows: TGTGCCAGCAGCTTGGCAGGGGCGACCCCGTGGGAGACCCAGTACTTC.

This clone has just a few counts. The CDR3 spells CASSYSLAGNGELFF. The CDR3 nucleotides are TGTGCCAGCAGTTACAGTCTAGCGGGTAACGGGGAGCTGTTTTTT. This chain joins TRBV6-6 and TRBJ2-2; 8 bases map to TRBD2. Germline V gene lookup returns CDR1 MNHNY and CDR2 SVGAGI (reference sequence). The V gene end was trimmed by 2 bases and the J gene end by 7 bases; junction bases not matched to a gene: 6. CDR3 length: 15 amino acids.

The genes are TRBV2 and TRBJ2-3; the D gene is possibly TRBD1 (6 bases). The ends were cut back, 5 bases at V and 5 bases at J, with 8 bases in the middle. Germline V lookup: CDR1 SNHLY, CDR2 FYNNEI. This CDR3 is built from 12 residues. This chain's CDR3 is CASSWTVDTQYF. CDR3 nucleotide sequence: TGTGCCAGCAGTTGGACAGTAGATACGCAGTATTTT.

This chain uses TRBV7-9 with TRBJ1-1; D is undetermined. Germline CDR1 SEHNR, CDR2 FQNEAQ (reference sequence). The CDR3 has 16 residues. The V gene lost 4 bases and the J gene lost 2 bases, with 17 bases spanning the gap. The CDR3 protein is CASSSVAGLLNTEAFF. DNA for the CDR3: TGTGCCAGCAGCTCCGTTGCGGGCCTTCTTAACACTGAAGCTTTCTTT.

This chain connects TRBV9 to TRBJ2-2; possibly TRBD2 for D (6 bases). The ends were cut back, 3 bases at V and 6 bases at J, with 9 bases in the middle. The V gene's germline CDR1 is SGDLS and CDR2 YYNGEE. This CDR3 spans 13 amino acids. The chain's CDR3 is CASSDTSPGELFF. CDR3 nucleotide sequence: TGTGCCAGCAGCGACACTAGCCCCGGGGAGCTGTTTTTT. Filled out from reference TRBV9 and TRBJ2-2, the complete variable domain reads DSGVTQTPKHLITATGQRVTLRCSPRSGDLSVYWYQQSLDQGLQFLIQYYNGEERAKGNILERFSAQQFPDLHSELNLSSLELGDSALYFCASSDTSPGELFFGEGSRLTVL.

The rearrangement links TRBV30 to TRBJ1-1; D unresolved. This CDR3 contains 16 residues. In germline, CDR1 is GTSNPN, CDR2 SVGIG (reference sequence). Trimming took off 0 bases at V and 0 bases at J, with 14 bases between the two ends. CDR3 region: CAWSVGRPPVNTEAFF. The DNA for the CDR3 is TGTGCCTGGAGTGTGGGCAGACCCCCCGTGAACACTGAAGCTTTCTTT.

The chain recombines TRBV6-1 with TRBJ1-1, with 8 bases that match TRBD1. The V segment lost 6 bases and the J segment 1 base; nucleotides outside the gene matches: 4. The germline CDR1 and CDR2 sequences are MNHNS and SASEGT. This CDR3 comprises 14 residues. In DNA form, the CDR3 reads TGTGCCAGCAGGGGAACAGGGGGGAACACTGAAGCTTTCTTT. Amino acids: CASRGTGGNTEAFF.

The chain couples TRBV6-1 to TRBJ1-5; 10 nucleotides agree with TRBD1. In germline, CDR1 is MNHNS, CDR2 SASEGT. The CDR3 runs 15 residues. V lost 7 bases, J lost 5 bases, and 8 bases stayed unmatched. This CDR3 reads CASTTGQGRYQPQHF. The CDR3 DNA reads TGTGCCAGCACTACGGGACAGGGGAGATATCAGCCCCAGCATTTT.

V usage is TRBV18 and J usage is TRBJ2-3; TRBD2 aligns across 10 bases. With V trimmed by 0 bases and J by 6 bases, 6 bases remained unmatched. CDR3 length: 16 residues. Per the germline V gene, CDR1 is KGHSH and CDR2 is LQKENI. The CDR3 nucleotides read TGTGCCAGCTCACCACCATCTAGCGGGAGAATGGATACGCAGTATTTT. Amino acid sequence: CASSPPSSGRMDTQYF.

The rearrangement uses TRBV5-1 and TRBJ2-1, with D perhaps TRBD1 (7 bases). V gave up 0 bases and J gave up 10 bases, with 11 bases separating them. CDR1 and CDR2 from the germline V gene are SGHRS and YFSETQ. This CDR3 has 13 residues. DNA of the CDR3: TGCGCCAGCAGCTTGGTTCCAGGGGGGGAGCAGTTCTTC. Translated: CASSLVPGGEQFF.

The sample holds a few counts of this clone. The chain links TRBV2 to TRBJ1-5; TRBD1 matches at 7 bases. This CDR3 has 16 residues. Germline lookup yields CDR1 SNHLY and CDR2 FYNNEI. V trimming: 3 bases; J trimming: 2 bases; junction bases outside the gene matches: 7. CDR3 protein: CASSEEGQTRNQPQHF. CDR3 bases: TGTGCCAGCAGTGAGGAGGGACAGACTCGCAATCAGCCCCAGCATTTT.